This T cell receptor beta chain was found in a study of OX40 agonist ivuxolimab in advanced cancers. At the level of the study: The group had a mean age of roughly 56 years, ranged from 23 to 79, and was 82.7% male. Three individuals attained partial responses, comprising one hepatocellular carcinoma case and two cutaneous melanoma cases.

Sequencing used immunoSEQ multiplex PCR; TCRdb keeps in-frame clones, though not all of them. The data show 25,000 to 35,000 clones, approximately 91% seen once. Any history of autoimmune disease or systemic immunosuppression disqualified patients. This CDR3 comprises 14 residues. The V segment lost 2 bases and the J segment 3 bases; nucleotides outside the gene matches: 3. Per germline, CDR1 MNHEY and CDR2 SMNVEV (reference sequence). The source is an adult with an advanced solid tumor such as melanoma, head and neck, liver or kidney cancer. The chain employs TRBV27 and TRBJ2-7, with 8 positions matching TRBD1. The sample here was CD4+ or CD8+ T cells sorted from blood, taken in a trial of the OX40 agonist ivuxolimab. The CDR3 reads CASSLSRGRYEQYF. The CDR3 DNA follows: TGTGCCAGCAGTTTAAGCAGGGGGCGCTACGAGCAGTACTTC.